This T cell receptor beta chain is drawn from a study of T cell repertoires in ileal Crohn's disease. Study summary: Patients had a median approximately 8-year disease duration, and less than 40% were active smokers. All patients had surgery for stricturing (about 60%) or penetrating (around 39%) disease.

There are 14 residues in the CDR3. From germline, CDR1 is SSHAT and CDR2 FNYEAQ (reference sequence). Time point defined: inflamed ileum from the surgical specimen. Patients were adults with ileal or ileocolonic Crohn's disease needing resection. Concerning this clone itself: Its antigen is not known. At one of its ends the junction is not consistent with the germline gene, which may arise from a read error.

Clones were read by immunoSEQ multiplex PCR, and TCRdb kept only the in-frame ones, dropping some. Of roughly 2,100 clones listed, roughly 93% are singletons. General study results and limits: Clonal expansions were more frequent in active smokers than non-smokers at surgery.

Sequenced material: ileal tissue. The receptor was isolated from an adult with Crohn's disease. The chain employs TRBV7-7 and TRBJ2-5, with D tentatively TRBD2 (8 bases). CDR3 loop: CASSLAGQQETQYF. The DNA for the CDR3 is TGTGCTAGCAGCTTAGCGGGACAGCAAGAGACCCAGTACTTC.